The sequence of this T cell receptor (beta chain) was determined in a study of graft-versus-host responses after intestinal transplantation. Data came from immunoSEQ multiplex PCR; TCRdb stores just in-frame clones and leaves some out. The table shows approximately 70,000 clones, with more than 90% occurring only once. The CDR3 extends over 14 amino acids. Trimming pared 5 bases from V and 4 bases from J, leaving 15 bases between. Per germline, CDR1 MNHEY and CDR2 SVGAGI. This sequence joins TRBV6-5 and TRBJ2-7; possibly TRBD1 for D (6 bases). The sequences come from bone marrow, collected 700 to 850 days after intestinal transplantation. This TCR was sampled from a human patient who received an intestinal transplant, so some T cells may come from the graft donor. This CDR3 reads CASSPGHTTYEQYF. CDR3 nucleotides: TGTGCCAGCAGTCCGGGACACACTACTTACGAGCAGTACTTC.